Shown below are 32 T cell receptor beta chains from a single sample sequenced in a study of blood T cell repertoires in COVID-19. The repertoire was sequenced with immunoSEQ multiplex PCR; TCRdb's copy has only in-frame clones and lacks some. The table records fewer than 350,000 clones, roughly 85% of them present only once. Sequencing was carried out using PBMCs or T cells enriched from blood (not recorded which). These receptors came from a woman in her 30s who had been exposed to COVID-19.

This clone has a single count. The genes are TRBV9 and TRBJ1-1; D unresolved. With 7 bases removed from V and 1 base from J, the gap between germline ends came to 11 bases. The CDR3 is 13 amino acids. The germline V gene has CDR1 SGDLS and CDR2 YYNGEE. The CDR3 region is CASGSYGNTEAFF. The CDR3 bases are TGTGCCAGCGGTTCCTACGGGAACACTGAAGCTTTCTTT.

This chain links TRBV7-9 with TRBJ1-2; TRBD1 matches 7 bases. The trim removed 2 bases at V and 7 bases at J, leaving 4 bases unmatched. The germline V gene encodes CDR1 SEHNR and CDR2 FQNEAQ (reference sequence). The CDR3 covers 13 residues. CDR3 in amino acids: CASSLLQGFGYTF. CDR3 DNA: TGTGCCAGCAGCTTACTACAGGGGTTTGGCTACACCTTC.

This clone was recorded a few times. The rearrangement joins TRBV5-6 to TRBJ2-5, with D possibly TRBD1 on 6 matching bases. Germline V gene data show CDR1 as SGHDT and CDR2 as YYEEEE. Trimming removed 4 bases from V and 0 bases from J, with 13 bases in between. This CDR3 region has 15 residues. CDR3 in amino acids: CASSPAGTHQETQYF. As DNA, the CDR3 is TGTGCCAGCAGCCCCGCCGGGACACACCAAGAGACCCAGTACTTC.

The chain couples TRBV27 to TRBJ2-7, with D unresolved. The germline CDR1 and CDR2 sequences are MNHEY and SMNVEV (reference sequence). V was clipped by 5 bases and J by 0 bases, with 11 bases between them. The CDR3 consists of 14 residues. The CDR3 region is CASSRAFSSYEQYF. The CDR3 bases are TGTGCCAGCAGTCGAGCGTTTAGCTCCTACGAGCAGTACTTC.

This chain connects TRBV19 to TRBJ1-5; weak D call: TRBD1 (5 bases). The V end lost 6 bases, the J end lost 4 bases, and 19 bases lay between the germline ends. The CDR3 covers 16 residues. Germline CDR1 and CDR2: LNHDA and SQIVND (reference sequence). The CDR3 nucleotides are TGTGCCAGTAGGGAAAGCGGGGCATTGGGGAATCAGCCCCAGCATTTT. Its protein is CASRESGALGNQPQHF.

The chain combines TRBV7-2 with TRBJ1-1; 9 nucleotides agree with TRBD1. Germline assignment: CDR1 SGHTA and CDR2 FQGNSA. This CDR3 has 14 residues. V was clipped by 5 bases and J by 5 bases; unmatched bases: 6. CDR3 DNA: TGTGCCAGCAGCCAGACAGGGGGTAGAACTGAAGCTTTCTTT. It codes for CASSQTGGRTEAFF.

The rearrangement links TRBV9 to TRBJ2-5; 8 bases align to TRBD2. Germline V gene sequence: CDR1 SGDLS, CDR2 YYNGEE. The V and J ends lost 5 bases and 3 bases, in that order; junction bases with no gene match: 6. CDR3 size: 14 residues. This chain's CDR3 is CASSPPGGEETQYF. The CDR3 nucleotides are TGTGCCAGCAGTCCGCCGGGGGGGGAAGAGACCCAGTACTTC.

The chain uses TRBV6-1 and TRBJ2-1; 12 positions match TRBD2. CDR1 MNHNS and CDR2 SASEGT come from the germline V gene. J lost 6 bases, V lost 2 bases, and 11 bases had no gene match. The CDR3 length is 18 residues. Here the CDR3 DNA reads TGTGCCAGCAGTGAACTAGCGGGGGGGACCCTCGGGAGCAATGAGCAGTTCTTC. Translated, it gives CASSELAGGTLGSNEQFF.

The rearrangement uses TRBV19 and TRBJ2-5, with D perhaps TRBD1 (6 bases). The CDR3 covers 14 residues. The germline V gene encodes CDR1 LNHDA and CDR2 SQIVND (reference sequence). The V gene lost 3 bases and the J gene lost 1 base, with 9 bases spanning the gap. The CDR3 loop reads CASSITGPQETQYF. The DNA for the CDR3 is TGTGCCAGTAGTATTACAGGGCCCCAAGAGACCCAGTACTTC.

The chain joins TRBV2 to TRBJ2-7; unclear D gene. Germline V lookup: CDR1 SNHLY, CDR2 FYNNEI. V lost 4 bases and J lost 2, with 15 bases in between. The CDR3 has 15 residues. CDR3 sequence (DNA): TGTGCCAGCAGTGTGTTTTTGACTTTTGCCTACGAGCAGTACTTC. Protein product: CASSVFLTFAYEQYF.

V usage is TRBV3-1 (or the pseudogene TRBV3-2) and J usage is TRBJ1-5; TRBD1 agrees at 7 bases. V lost 1 base to trimming and J lost 4 bases; unmatched junction nucleotides: 4. Per the germline V gene, CDR1 is LGHDT and CDR2 is YNNKEL (reference sequence). This CDR3 is built from 15 residues. As DNA, the CDR3 is TGTGCCAGCAGCCAAGCCAGGGGGGTTAATCAGCCCCAGCATTTT. Translating it yields CASSQARGVNQPQHF.

The V and J genes are TRBV5-4 and TRBJ2-1; 9 nucleotides match TRBD2. Per the germline V gene, CDR1 is SGHNT and CDR2 is YYREEE (reference sequence). J gave up 9 bases and V 0 bases, and 10 bases lay outside the gene matches. The CDR3 extends over 16 amino acids. CDR3 loop: CASSLAGGGARGEQFF. CDR3 sequence (DNA): TGTGCCAGCAGCTTGGCGGGCGGGGGGGCTAGAGGTGAGCAGTTCTTC.

The J gene is TRBJ1-2, the V gene TRBV4-1; D gene ambiguous. Germline values: CDR1 MGHRA, CDR2 YSYEKL. This CDR3 contains 16 residues. V lost 2 bases, J lost 2 bases, and 15 bases lay in between. This CDR3 reads CASSQPPLGSNYGYTF. CDR3 nucleotide sequence: TGCGCCAGCAGCCAACCCCCACTGGGCAGCAACTATGGCTACACCTTC.

The rearrangement uses TRBV28 and TRBJ1-5; D might be TRBD1 (5 bases). The germline V gene encodes CDR1 MDHEN and CDR2 SYDVKM. The CDR3 extends over 14 amino acids. Trimming shortened V by 5 bases and J by 0 bases, and 8 bases separated the two germline ends. CDR3 protein: CASSPRVSNQPQHF. For the CDR3, the DNA is TGTGCCAGCAGTCCCAGGGTTAGCAATCAGCCCCAGCATTTT.

This clone has a handful of counts. The CDR3 DNA follows: TGTGCCAGCAGTTACACAGGCGTCGGGTATAATTCACCCCTCCACTTT. Amino acid sequence: CASSYTGVGYNSPLHF. The chain is built from TRBV27 and TRBJ1-6; perhaps TRBD1 as D (5 bases). Germline V gene data show CDR1 as MNHEY and CDR2 as SMNVEV (reference sequence). Between the trimmed V and J ends, which lost 4 bases and 4 bases, there was a span of 14 bases. The CDR3 is 16 residues long.

This clone showed up just a few times. J is TRBJ2-5 and V is TRBV6-5, with 9 nucleotides matching TRBD2. V lost 6 bases to trimming and J lost 5 bases; unmatched junction nucleotides: 7. This CDR3 spans 14 amino acids. Germline assignment: CDR1 MNHEY and CDR2 SVGAGI. This chain's CDR3 is CASRLGGGAETQYF. CDR3 bases: TGTGCCAGCAGGCTAGGCGGGGGGGCGGAGACCCAGTACTTC.

This chain uses TRBV2 with TRBJ1-3; D uncertain. The CDR3 contains 13 residues. Between the trimmed V and J ends, which lost 5 bases and 2 bases, there was a span of 7 bases. Germline CDR1 SNHLY, CDR2 FYNNEI. CDR3 nucleotides: TGTGCCAGCAGTTTTCAGGCTGGAAACACCATATATTTT. Translation gives CASSFQAGNTIYF.

This clone was recorded at least ten times. V is TRBV11-2 and J is TRBJ2-3, with 11 bases aligning to TRBD2. Germline V CDR1 and CDR2: SGHAT, FQNNGV. The V and J ends lost 1 base and 6 bases, in that order; junction bases with no gene match: 6. The CDR3 runs to 16 residues. CDR3 DNA sequence: TGTGCCAGCAGCTTAGGACTAGCGGGGCCGGGTGATACGCAGTATTTT. As protein: CASSLGLAGPGDTQYF.

A note on this clone: Because the CDR3's place on the DNA is in doubt, the DNA is left out and the CDR3 is given as listed by TCRdb. CDR3: CASTSGQGIWGNQPQHF. This chain uses TRBV19 with TRBJ1-5; the table's D call, TRBD1, has no DNA check behind it. Germline CDR1 and CDR2: LNHDA and SQIVND (reference sequence). The CDR3 spans 17 amino acids, including both terminal residues.

This chain links TRBV10-3 with TRBJ1-3, with a possible D match to TRBD1 (6 bases). This CDR3 spans 18 amino acids. V was clipped by 10 bases and J by 0 bases, with 25 bases between them. CDR1 and CDR2 from the germline V gene are ENHRY and SYGVKD. CDR3 in DNA: TGTGCCACAGCGTTAGGTATTACAGGGACCCCCTCTGGAAACACCATATATTTT. Encoded protein: CATALGITGTPSGNTIYF.

This sequence joins TRBV5-6 and TRBJ1-3, with 7 bases matching TRBD1. With V trimmed by 4 bases and J by 0 bases, 7 bases remained unmatched. This CDR3 is built from 16 residues. Germline V gives CDR1 SGHDT, CDR2 YYEEEE. The CDR3 here is CASSPGTVRSGNTIYF. Here the CDR3 DNA reads TGTGCCAGCAGCCCCGGGACAGTTCGCTCTGGAAACACCATATATTTT.

The V gene is TRBV30, the J gene TRBJ2-1; no definite D call. The V and J ends lost 0 bases and 3 bases respectively, with 9 bases between them. CDR1 and CDR2 (germline): GTSNPN, SVGIG (reference sequence). This CDR3 has 14 amino acids. CDR3 sequence: CAWSVLESYNEQFF. The CDR3 DNA is TGTGCCTGGAGTGTACTGGAGAGCTACAATGAGCAGTTCTTC.

The chain joins TRBV7-2 to TRBJ2-2; 7 bases align to TRBD1. Germline CDR1 reads SGHTA; CDR2 reads FQGNSA. After removal of 0 bases from V and 1 base from J, the junction contained 5 bases not matched to a gene. CDR3 length: 17 residues. This chain's CDR3 is CASSLAGTVLNTGELFF. The CDR3 DNA reads TGTGCCAGCAGCTTAGCGGGGACAGTATTGAACACCGGGGAGCTGTTTTTT.

V gene TRBV28 combines with J gene TRBJ1-5, with TRBD1 matching over 10 bases. CDR1 is MDHEN, CDR2 SYDVKM, per germline. V was pared by 6 bases and J by 0 bases, with 5 bases of the junction left unmatched. This CDR3 has 16 residues. The CDR3 DNA reads as TGTGCCAGCAGGGGGACAGGGGTTTTTAGCAATCAGCCCCAGCATTTT. Encoded protein: CASRGTGVFSNQPQHF. Based on the CDR3 plus reference TRBV28 and TRBJ1-5, the full variable domain is DVKVTQSSRYLVKRTGEKVFLECVQDMDHENMFWYRQDPGLGLRLIYFSYDVKMKEKGDIPEGYSVSREKKERFSLILESASTNQTSMYLCASRGTGVFSNQPQHFGDGTRLSIL.

The chain uses TRBV18 and TRBJ2-3; possible D gene TRBD2, 5 bases. The V end was cut by 3 bases, the J end by 9 bases, with 13 bases between. This CDR3 contains 13 residues. Looked up from germline, CDR1 is KGHSH and CDR2 is LQKENI. CDR3 DNA: TGTGCCAGCTCACCTCCAGACCGGGGAACGCAGTATTTT. Translated: CASSPPDRGTQYF.

This chain uses TRBV7-9 with TRBJ2-7, with D possibly being TRBD1 (5 bases). The CDR3 extends over 13 amino acids. The germline CDR1 and CDR2 sequences are SEHNR and FQNEAQ (reference sequence). V was pared by 5 bases and J by 0 bases, with 8 bases between. DNA of the CDR3: TGTGCCAGCAGCCTCAGGGTCTCCTACGAGCAGTACTTC. Translating gives CASSLRVSYEQYF.

The V gene is TRBV5-1, the J gene TRBJ1-2; 10 bases map to TRBD1. Germline CDR1 reads SGHRS; CDR2 reads YFSETQ. The CDR3 spans 16 residues. V shed 0 bases, J shed 5 bases, and the junction held 7 bases outside the gene matches. The CDR3 reads CASSLAGTGVGYGYTF. The DNA of the CDR3 is TGCGCCAGCAGCTTGGCCGGGACAGGGGTGGGGTATGGCTACACCTTC. Looking up the rest from reference TRBV5-1 and TRBJ1-2 gives the full variable domain: KAGVTQTPRYLIKTRGQQVTLSCSPISGHRSVSWYQQTPGQGLQFLFEYFSETQRNKGNFPGRFSGRQFSNSRSEMNVSTLELGDSALYLCASSLAGTGVGYGYTFGSGTRLTVV.

V is TRBV2 and J is TRBJ2-5; the match to TRBD1 covers 11 bases. This CDR3 region has 16 residues. V lost 6 bases to trimming and J lost 7 bases; unmatched junction nucleotides: 13. Looked up from germline, CDR1 is SNHLY and CDR2 is FYNNEI. This chain's CDR3 is CASRQLGDRGDRTQYF. DNA for the CDR3: TGTGCCAGCAGACAGCTTGGGGACAGGGGGGACCGGACCCAGTACTTC. The full variable domain, completed using reference TRBV2 and TRBJ2-5, is EPEVTQTPSHQVTQMGQEVILRCVPISNHLYFYWYRQILGQKVEFLVSFYNNEISEKSEIFDDQFSVERPDGSNFTLKIRSTKLEDSAMYFCASRQLGDRGDRTQYFGPGTRLLVL.

As DNA, the CDR3 is TGCGCCAGCAGCTGGGACAGGGGGCGAGCCAACGAGCAGTACTTC. This codes for CASSWDRGRANEQYF. This chain connects TRBV5-1 to TRBJ2-7; 12 nucleotides match TRBD1. Germline V gene data show CDR1 as SGHRS and CDR2 as YFSETQ. After removal of 3 bases from V and 5 bases from J, the junction contained 6 bases not matched to a gene. The CDR3 runs to 15 residues. The entire variable domain, with the rest obtained from reference TRBV5-1 and TRBJ2-7, is as follows: KAGVTQTPRYLIKTRGQQVTLSCSPISGHRSVSWYQQTPGQGLQFLFEYFSETQRNKGNFPGRFSGRQFSNSRSEMNVSTLELGDSALYLCASSWDRGRANEQYFGPGTRLTVT.

The V gene is TRBV7-8, the J gene TRBJ2-1; D is possibly TRBD2 (6 bases). The CDR3 is made up of 13 amino acids. The germline CDR1 and CDR2 sequences are SGHVS and FQNEAQ. V was clipped by 5 bases and J by 10 bases, with 15 bases between them. The CDR3 sequence: CASSLRWGDEQFF. The CDR3 DNA reads TGTGCCAGCAGCCTCCGCTGGGGGGACGAGCAGTTCTTC.

The V and J genes are TRBV7-6 and TRBJ2-7, with 10 bases that match TRBD2. V dropped 0 bases and J dropped 0; count of bases not matched to a gene: 5. CDR1 is SGHVS, CDR2 FNYEAQ, per germline. The CDR3 totals 17 residues. CDR3 nucleotide sequence: TGTGCCAGCAGCTTAGCTAATAGCGGGGGGAGCTCCTACGAGCAGTACTTC. Amino acid sequence: CASSLANSGGSSYEQYF.

The chain combines TRBV27 with TRBJ1-1; unclear D gene. The germline V gene has CDR1 MNHEY and CDR2 SMNVEV (reference sequence). V gave up 5 bases and J gave up 0 bases, with 7 bases separating them. The CDR3 has 13 residues. CDR3 DNA sequence: TGTGCCAGCAGTCTGGACTTGAACACTGAAGCTTTCTTT. It translates to CASSLDLNTEAFF.